The 31 T cell receptor beta chains given below trace back to one sample, sequenced in a study of shared clonotypes between healthy human individuals. The assay was immunoSEQ multiplex PCR, and TCRdb's table has in-frame clones only and misses some. The sample lists roughly 2 million clones, 95% seen once, with more than 0.1% in the top ten. Material for sequencing was naive CD4+ T cells sorted from blood. Documented subset: CD45RA+ positively selected. These receptors were taken from a man aged 18 to 35 in good health.

V gene TRBV9 combines with J gene TRBJ2-1, with TRBD1 matching 9 bases. Germline V gene data show CDR1 as SGDLS and CDR2 as YYNGEE. The CDR3 is made up of 14 amino acids. The V segment lost 5 bases and the J segment 6 bases; nucleotides outside the gene matches: 6. The CDR3 DNA reads TGTGCCAGCAGTGCCGGGACAGGGCGCAATGAGCAGTTCTTC. Its protein is CASSAGTGRNEQFF.

The genes are TRBV2 and TRBJ1-4, with a tentative D call TRBD1 (6 bases). CDR3 length: 13 residues. In germline, CDR1 is SNHLY, CDR2 FYNNEI. V was pared by 6 bases and J by 5 bases, with 10 bases between. The CDR3 sequence is CASRIGTNEKLFF. The CDR3 DNA reads as TGTGCCAGCAGGATCGGGACAAATGAAAAACTGTTTTTT.

The chain has TRBV5-4 and TRBJ2-5; 8 nucleotides align to TRBD2. From germline, CDR1 is SGHNT and CDR2 YYREEE (reference sequence). J was trimmed by 4 bases and V by 1 base; bases with no gene match: 6. CDR3 length: 15 residues. The chain's CDR3 is CASSLSLAGAETQYF. Here the CDR3 DNA reads TGTGCCAGCAGCTTGAGCCTAGCGGGTGCAGAGACCCAGTACTTC.

About this clone itself: The junction shows a germline mismatch at one end, possibly a read error. The V call is TRBV7-7, the J call TRBJ1-1, with D hard to call. Per the germline V gene, CDR1 is SSHAT and CDR2 is FNYEAQ (reference sequence). This CDR3 comprises 13 residues. The CDR3 nucleotides read TGTGCTAGCAGCTTAGACCCGAACACTGAAGCTTTCTTT. This translates into CASSLDPNTEAFF.

V and J are TRBV6-6 and TRBJ2-3; D gene unclear. Looked up from germline, CDR1 is MNHNY and CDR2 is SVGAGI (reference sequence). CDR3 length: 14 residues. V dropped 4 bases and J dropped 4 bases, with 12 bases sitting between them. CDR3 in amino acids: CASSWHATADTQYF. The CDR3 DNA is TGTGCCAGCAGTTGGCACGCGACGGCAGATACGCAGTATTTT.

This clone has just a few counts. The chain joins TRBV10-2 to TRBJ1-5; D is unresolved. This CDR3 contains 13 residues. Germline CDR1 and CDR2: WSHSY and SAAADI. V dropped 5 bases and J dropped 5 bases, with 10 bases sitting between them. CDR3 region: CASSRQTDQPQHF. CDR3 in DNA: TGCGCCAGCAGTCGGCAGACTGATCAGCCCCAGCATTTT.

The chain recombines TRBV4-3 with TRBJ1-4; D might be TRBD1 (6 bases). This CDR3 is built from 18 residues. V lost 0 bases and J lost 8, with 22 bases in between. Germline V gene sequence: CDR1 LGHNA, CDR2 YSLEER. This chain's CDR3 is CASSQDRLGVGGGEKLFF. The CDR3 DNA sequence: TGCGCCAGCAGCCAAGATCGGTTGGGAGTAGGGGGTGGCGAAAAACTGTTTTTT.

The chain joins TRBV18 to TRBJ2-7; D unclear. Germline CDR1 KGHSH, CDR2 LQKENI. The CDR3 consists of 14 residues. The V end was cut by 0 bases, the J end by 3 bases, with 9 bases between. The CDR3 protein is CASSPPGTYYEQYF. CDR3 bases: TGTGCCAGCTCACCACCGGGAACTTACTACGAGCAGTACTTC.

V and J are TRBV6-5 and TRBJ2-1, with D perhaps being TRBD1 or TRBD2 (5 bases each). The CDR3 is made up of 15 amino acids. Germline CDR1 is MNHEY and CDR2 is SVGAGI. V was cut by 5 bases and J by 0 bases, with 11 bases left in between. The CDR3 spells CASSRTGGSYNEQFF. The CDR3 DNA follows: TGTGCCAGCAGTCGGACTGGGGGCTCCTACAATGAGCAGTTCTTC.

V is TRBV6-1 and J is TRBJ1-2, with a tentative D call TRBD1 (5 bases). Germline V gene lookup returns CDR1 MNHNS and CDR2 SASEGT. Trimming removed 1 base from V and 5 bases from J, with 14 bases in between. The CDR3 loop spans 15 amino acids. The CDR3 DNA reads as TGTGCCAGCAGTGAAGTGGGGGATTTAAATTATGGCTACACCTTC. It translates to CASSEVGDLNYGYTF.

This chain uses TRBV11-2 with TRBJ2-7; possible D gene TRBD1, 6 bases. V lost 5 bases and J 2 bases, leaving 13 bases between the germline ends. This CDR3 is 14 amino acids long. The germline V gene encodes CDR1 SGHAT and CDR2 FQNNGV. The CDR3 DNA reads TGTGCCAGCAGCCCAGGGGCCCCCCCCTACGAGCAGTACTTC. The encoded protein is CASSPGAPPYEQYF.

CDR3 sequence (DNA): TGTGCCAGCAGCCCTACCGGGACAGCGAACACTGAAGCTTTCTTT. Translated: CASSPTGTANTEAFF. V and J are TRBV7-3 and TRBJ1-1, with 7 bases matching TRBD1. Germline assignment: CDR1 SGHTA and CDR2 FQGTGA. The CDR3 extends over 15 amino acids. Germline trimming cut 5 bases from V and 1 base from J; bases unmatched to any gene: 7.

The chain combines TRBV6-6 with TRBJ2-2; possibly TRBD1 for D (6 bases). V lost 6 bases to trimming and J lost 4 bases, with 15 bases between them. Germline V gene data show CDR1 as MNHNY and CDR2 as SVGAGI (reference sequence). The CDR3 extends over 15 amino acids. The CDR3 nucleotides are TGTGCCAGCAGCCTAGGACAGTCAGTCACCGGGGAGCTGTTTTTT. Translation: CASSLGQSVTGELFF.

V is TRBV7-2 and J is TRBJ2-7; no clear D. Germline lookup yields CDR1 SGHTA and CDR2 FQGNSA. The ends were cut back, 6 bases at V and 2 bases at J, with 17 bases in the middle. The CDR3 consists of 15 residues. In DNA form, the CDR3 reads TGTGCCAGCAGTCGAGGCCCAGGCTTCACCTACGAGCAGTACTTC. Amino acid sequence: CASSRGPGFTYEQYF.

The chain is built from TRBV6-1 and TRBJ2-3; D is perhaps TRBD1 (6 bases). Per germline, CDR1 MNHNS and CDR2 SASEGT. CDR3 length: 15 residues. Trimming shortened V by 2 bases and J by 5 bases, and 14 bases separated the two germline ends. CDR3 protein: CASSELARGKDTQYF. The CDR3 DNA is TGTGCCAGCAGTGAATTGGCCAGGGGTAAAGATACGCAGTATTTT.

The V and J genes are TRBV10-2 and TRBJ1-2; D remains unclear. Trimming shortened V by 3 bases and J by 3 bases, and 11 bases separated the two germline ends. Germline CDR1 is WSHSY and CDR2 is SAAADI. There are 14 residues in the CDR3. This CDR3 is CASSEGRTDYGYTF. CDR3 DNA sequence: TGCGCCAGCAGTGAAGGACGAACGGACTATGGCTACACCTTC.

The chain has TRBV10-2 and TRBJ2-1, with D possibly being TRBD2 (6 bases). In germline, CDR1 is WSHSY, CDR2 SAAADI. V lost 1 base to trimming and J lost 7 bases, with 8 bases between them. The length of the CDR3 is 13 residues. CDR3 coding DNA: TGCGCCAGCAGTGAGTGGCTAGCGAATGAGCAGTTCTTC. Protein: CASSEWLANEQFF.

The chain carries TRBV6-1 and TRBJ2-7; 7 bases agree with TRBD1. The CDR3 is 14 residues long. Germline CDR1 reads MNHNS; CDR2 reads SASEGT. V lost 5 bases and J lost 0; bases outside the gene matches: 4. The CDR3 reads CASSWDRYSYEQYF. CDR3 nucleotide sequence: TGTGCCAGCAGTTGGGACAGATACTCCTACGAGCAGTACTTC.

V and J are TRBV5-6 and TRBJ2-1; tentative D call: TRBD2 (6 bases). The CDR3 sequence is 14 residues long. Germline values: CDR1 SGHDT, CDR2 YYEEEE. Trimming took 10 bases from V and 6 from J, leaving 20 bases between them. Written as DNA, the CDR3 is TGTGCCGCAGGGAACGGAGCGGGCCCCAATGAGCAGTTCTTC. Encoded protein: CAAGNGAGPNEQFF.

This CDR3 is CATSPGGTGATAQHF. CDR3 sequence (DNA): TGTGCCACCAGTCCTGGAGGGACAGGGGCAACGGCCCAGCATTTT. The V call is TRBV15, the J call TRBJ1-5; the match to TRBD1 covers 10 bases. CDR3 length: 15 amino acids. J gave up 11 bases and V 6 bases, and 13 bases lay outside the gene matches. CDR1 and CDR2 (germline): LNHNV, YYDKDF (reference sequence).

This clone has a single count. V usage is TRBV6-1 and J usage is TRBJ2-5, with D unresolved. The CDR3 has 14 residues. The V end lost 1 base, the J end lost 1 base, and 7 bases lay between the germline ends. Germline CDR1 and CDR2: MNHNS and SASEGT. CDR3 in amino acids: CASSEENFQETQYF. CDR3 in DNA: TGTGCCAGCAGTGAAGAAAACTTCCAAGAGACCCAGTACTTC.

Turning to this clone: This same CDR3 is encoded by further DNA sequences in the sample. The rearrangement uses TRBV6-1 and TRBJ2-7; D could derive from TRBD1 or TRBD2 (5 bases each). The CDR3 has 14 residues. Germline assignment: CDR1 MNHNS and CDR2 SASEGT. With 4 bases removed from V and 0 bases from J, the gap between germline ends came to 10 bases. CDR3 DNA sequence: TGTGCCAGCAGTGTTGGGACGGTCTCCTACGAGCAGTACTTC. It codes for CASSVGTVSYEQYF.

The chain is built from TRBV6-1 and TRBJ2-5; 8 positions match TRBD1. The CDR3 length is 16 residues. Germline V lookup: CDR1 MNHNS, CDR2 SASEGT. J gave up 4 bases and V 4 bases, and 11 bases lay outside the gene matches. The CDR3 loop is CASSVEWTGRAETQYF. In DNA form, the CDR3 reads TGTGCCAGCAGTGTCGAATGGACAGGGCGGGCAGAGACCCAGTACTTC.

The V gene is TRBV18, the J gene TRBJ2-2, with D possibly TRBD2 on 5 matching bases. Germline V gene data show CDR1 as KGHSH and CDR2 as LQKENI. Trimming took off 0 bases at V and 4 bases at J, with 9 bases between the two ends. This CDR3 spans 15 amino acids. The CDR3 nucleotides are TGTGCCAGCTCACCACCGGCCCGGGGCACCGGGGAGCTGTTTTTT. It codes for CASSPPARGTGELFF.

The gene calls are TRBV11-1 and TRBJ1-4, with TRBD1 matching 8 bases. Germline CDR1 reads SGHAT; CDR2 reads FQDESV (reference sequence). The CDR3 has 15 amino acids. With 3 bases clipped from V and 8 bases from J, the junction kept 8 bases outside the gene matches. Here the CDR3 reads CASSLWTGKNEKLFF. The CDR3 bases are TGTGCCAGCAGCTTGTGGACAGGGAAAAACGAAAAACTGTTTTTT.

The count of this clone is one. This rearrangement joins TRBV5-4 to TRBJ1-2; the D gene is possibly TRBD1 (6 bases). This CDR3 region has 12 residues. Germline V CDR1 and CDR2: SGHNT, YYREEE (reference sequence). Trimming cost V 1 base and J 5 bases, with 6 bases left between them. In DNA form, the CDR3 reads TGTGCCAGCAGCTTGAGGGGGTATGGCTACACCTTC. Amino acids: CASSLRGYGYTF.

DNA of the CDR3: TGTGCCAGCTCACAGGCCGGACAGGGCGTTTATGGCTACACCTTC. Its translation is CASSQAGQGVYGYTF. The chain combines TRBV18 with TRBJ1-2; TRBD1 aligns across 8 bases. Germline CDR1 reads KGHSH; CDR2 reads LQKENI. The CDR3 sequence is 15 residues long. The trim removed 4 bases at V and 5 bases at J, leaving 9 bases unmatched.

This clone occurred once. The V and J genes are TRBV5-1 and TRBJ2-5; maybe TRBD1 (5 bases). The CDR3 extends over 14 amino acids. The V end lost 0 bases, the J end lost 5 bases, and 11 bases lay between the germline ends. CDR1 is SGHRS and CDR2 is YFSETQ in the germline V gene. The CDR3 reads CASSLEGPVETQYF. In DNA form, the CDR3 reads TGCGCCAGCAGCTTGGAGGGGCCGGTCGAGACCCAGTACTTC.

This clone showed up just a few times. The chain carries TRBV12-5 and TRBJ2-7; D gene uncertain. Per germline, CDR1 LGHNT and CDR2 FRNRAP. V was trimmed by 2 bases and J by 2 bases, leaving 10 bases between them. This CDR3 is 14 amino acids long. CDR3 DNA sequence: TGTGCTAGTGGTTTGTCGACGGTTACCTACGAGCAGTACTTC. Translation gives CASGLSTVTYEQYF.

The chain has TRBV9 and TRBJ1-6; D gene uncertain. CDR3 length equals 16 residues. CDR1 SGDLS and CDR2 YYNGEE come from the germline V gene. The V end lost 4 bases, the J end lost 6 bases, and 17 bases lay between the germline ends. The CDR3 reads CASSPPGESFNSPLHF. The CDR3 nucleotides read TGTGCCAGCAGCCCCCCCGGGGAATCGTTTAATTCACCCCTCCACTTT. Full variable domain (remainder filled in from reference TRBV9 and TRBJ1-6): DSGVTQTPKHLITATGQRVTLRCSPRSGDLSVYWYQQSLDQGLQFLIQYYNGEERAKGNILERFSAQQFPDLHSELNLSSLELGDSALYFCASSPPGESFNSPLHFGNGTRLTVT.

About this clone itself: The sample holds other DNA sequences that translate to the same CDR3. V usage is TRBV7-9 and J usage is TRBJ1-1; no reliable D call. CDR1 SEHNR and CDR2 FQNEAQ come from the germline V gene (reference sequence). V lost 1 base to trimming and J lost 1 base, with 7 bases between them. This CDR3 comprises 14 residues. CDR3 coding DNA: TGTGCCAGCAGCTTAGGAGTGGGGAACACTGAAGCTTTCTTT. This translates into CASSLGVGNTEAFF.